These 17 T cell receptor beta chains were sequenced from one sample in a study of CD8 T cells in ankylosing spondylitis. TCRdb passed the 5' RACE reads through MiXCR, listing each CDR3 protein once. This table has about 140,000 distinct CDR3 sequences, roughly 6.6% appearing once. The sequencing input was blood, either unsorted or a sorted T cell fraction (not recorded which). The source is a female donor with ankylosing spondylitis or in good health (not recorded which).

This clonotype was observed at least ten times. The V call is TRBV5-6, the J call TRBJ2-1; 9 positions agree with TRBD2. The germline V gene has CDR1 SGHDT and CDR2 YYEEEE. V dropped 4 bases and J dropped 9; count of bases not matched to a gene: 14. This CDR3 region has 16 residues. The CDR3 is CASSPVGRGGITEQFF. In DNA form, the CDR3 reads TGTGCCAGCAGCCCCGTGGGGCGGGGGGGCATAACTGAGCAGTTCTTC.

This clonotype showed up many times. The chain joins TRBV5-1 to TRBJ2-7; TRBD1 aligns across 11 bases. CDR3 size: 15 residues. The germline V gene has CDR1 SGHRS and CDR2 YFSETQ. V gave up 1 base and J gave up 2 bases; unmatched junction bases: 2. The DNA for the CDR3 is TGCGCCAGCAGCTTGCGGACAGGGGGCCCCTACGAGCAGTACTTC. Translation: CASSLRTGGPYEQYF.

This clonotype has a single count. Mismatch with germline at one junction end may stem from a read error. This chain connects TRBV4-2 to TRBJ2-4; D is unclear. Germline V gene lookup returns CDR1 LGHNA and CDR2 YNFKEQ. This CDR3 contains 15 residues. CDR3 residues: CDSSQDKAAKNIQHF. Written as DNA, the CDR3 is TGTGACAGCAGCCAAGATAAGGCAGCCAAAAACATTCAGCACTTC.

This clonotype was observed many times. The V gene is TRBV5-1, the J gene TRBJ1-1; 7 positions agree with TRBD1. Losses at the gene ends were 6 bases for V and 1 base for J; bases not matched to a gene: 12. The germline CDR1 and CDR2 sequences are SGHRS and YFSETQ. The CDR3 length is 16 residues. CDR3 sequence (DNA): TGCGCCAGCAACCCCCACGGGAGACAGGGGAACACTGAAGCTTTCTTT. It translates to CASNPHGRQGNTEAFF.

In this sample, this clonotype turned up many times. The genes are TRBV20-1 and TRBJ1-5; maybe TRBD1 (6 bases). Germline V gene lookup returns CDR1 DFQATT and CDR2 SNEGSKA (reference sequence). With 1 base removed from V and 7 bases from J, the gap between germline ends came to 14 bases. The CDR3 is 14 amino acids. CDR3 protein: CSARVTTGRQPQHF. For the CDR3, the DNA is TGCAGTGCTAGAGTAACTACAGGGCGACAGCCCCAGCATTTT.

This chain connects TRBV20-1 to TRBJ1-6; D not resolved. This CDR3 is 16 amino acids long. The V end lost 0 bases, the J end lost 1 base, and 10 bases lay between the germline ends. The germline V gene has CDR1 DFQATT and CDR2 SNEGSKA (reference sequence). The CDR3 DNA follows: TGCAGTGCTAGAGATACCAGGAAGTCCTATAATTCACCCCTCCACTTT. Residues: CSARDTRKSYNSPLHF.

This clonotype was recorded many times. The V and J genes are TRBV30 and TRBJ1-5, with D perhaps matching TRBD1 (5 bases). Trimming removed 2 bases at V and 3 bases at J, with 8 bases between. Germline CDR1 is GTSNPN and CDR2 is SVGIG (reference sequence). CDR3 length: 13 residues. The CDR3 reads CAWSLQANQPQHF. As DNA, the CDR3 is TGTGCCTGGAGTTTACAGGCCAATCAGCCCCAGCATTTT.

This clonotype occurred many times. The rearrangement joins TRBV4-2 to TRBJ1-4; 7 bases fit TRBD1. CDR3 length: 16 amino acids. Germline CDR1 LGHNA, CDR2 YNFKEQ. V lost 5 bases and J lost 6; bases outside the gene matches: 12. This CDR3 is CASSSKWEGADEKLFF. DNA of the CDR3: TGTGCCAGCAGCTCGAAATGGGAGGGGGCTGATGAAAAACTGTTTTTT.

There are a few counts of this clonotype. This sequence joins TRBV7-2 and TRBJ1-2, with D possibly TRBD1 on 5 matching bases. The germline V gene has CDR1 SGHTA and CDR2 FQGNSA. CDR3 length equals 16 residues. Trimming pared 1 base from V and 0 bases from J, leaving 12 bases between. CDR3: CASSLDGRGTNYGYTF. For the CDR3, the DNA is TGTGCCAGCAGCTTAGATGGTAGGGGTACTAACTATGGCTACACCTTC.

This clonotype was recorded a few times. It may be a read error: a sequence one base away is much more abundant. This chain connects TRBV24-1 to TRBJ2-1, with D perhaps matching TRBD1 or TRBD2 (5 bases each). The CDR3 runs to 16 residues. Germline assignment: CDR1 KGHDR and CDR2 SFDVKD. In DNA, the CDR3 is TGTGCCGCCAGTGGGGCGGGCGCGGGCTCCTACAATGAGCAGTTCTTC. Residues: CAASGAGAGSYNEQFF.

This clonotype was counted many times. CDR3 amino acids: CASSTYPGGVGYTF. The CDR3 DNA follows: TGTGCCAGCAGCACTTATCCAGGGGGCGTTGGCTACACCTTC. The rearrangement joins TRBV11-2 to TRBJ1-2; 8 bases are a match to TRBD1. In germline, CDR1 is SGHAT, CDR2 FQNNGV. The CDR3 covers 14 residues. J gave up 7 bases and V 5 bases, and 9 bases lay outside the gene matches. The whole variable domain, filled in from reference TRBV11-2 and TRBJ1-2, reads EAGVAQSPRYKIIEKRQSVAFWCNPISGHATLYWYQQILGQGPKLLIQFQNNGVVDDSQLPKDRFSAERLKGVDSTLKIQPAKLEDSAVYLCASSTYPGGVGYTFGSGTRLTVV.

At least ten counts were recorded for this clonotype. This chain links TRBV29-1 with TRBJ1-1, with 9 bases matching TRBD1. Germline V gene sequence: CDR1 SQVTM, CDR2 ANQGSEA. The CDR3 runs 14 residues. Trimming cost V 5 bases and J 4 bases; bases outside gene matches: 8. CDR3 residues: CSVSGTGLITEAFF. The CDR3 bases are TGCAGCGTTTCCGGGACAGGGTTAATCACTGAAGCTTTCTTT.

This clonotype was counted ten times or more. The chain is built from TRBV20-1 and TRBJ2-1; D tentatively fits TRBD1 or TRBD2 (5 bases each). This CDR3 comprises 19 residues. CDR1 and CDR2 from the germline V gene are DFQATT and SNEGSKA (reference sequence). V was trimmed by 0 bases and J by 7 bases, leaving 28 bases between them. CDR3 loop: CSARDKTRPGTFTLNEQFF. As DNA, the CDR3 is TGCAGTGCTAGAGATAAAACCCGTCCCGGGACCTTTACATTGAATGAGCAGTTCTTC.

The rearrangement links TRBV29-1 to TRBJ1-1, with D maybe TRBD1 (6 bases). Per germline, CDR1 SQVTM and CDR2 ANQGSEA. V lost 8 bases to trimming and J lost 4 bases, with 17 bases between them. This CDR3 is 13 amino acids long. The CDR3 sequence is CSTRGRDPTEAFF. CDR3 nucleotides: TGCAGCACCAGGGGCAGGGACCCCACTGAAGCTTTCTTT.

This clonotype was detected ten times or more. The gene calls are TRBV5-1 and TRBJ1-2; no reliable D call. V was pared by 6 bases and J by 3 bases, with 12 bases between. CDR3 length equals 13 residues. The germline CDR1 and CDR2 sequences are SGHRS and YFSETQ. CDR3 DNA sequence: TGCGCCAGCAACGAAGGCCCTGACTATGGCTACACCTTC. It codes for CASNEGPDYGYTF.

This clonotype was counted many times. The chain has TRBV12-3 or TRBV12-4 and TRBJ1-2; D not resolved. The CDR3 loop spans 13 amino acids. Trimming cost V 1 base and J 8 bases, with 11 bases left between them. In DNA form, the CDR3 reads TGTGCCAGCAGTTTAGGGGTTAGCGGCGGCTACACCTTC. Translated, it gives CASSLGVSGGYTF.

There are many counts of this clonotype. J is TRBJ2-7 and V is TRBV14, with TRBD2 matching 12 bases. Germline-derived CDR1 and CDR2 are SGHDN and FVKESK. The CDR3 has 14 amino acids. V shed 4 bases, J shed 4 bases, and the junction held 2 bases outside the gene matches. Written as DNA, the CDR3 is TGTGCCAGCAGCCGGACTAGCGGGGCGTACGAGCAGTACTTC. As protein: CASSRTSGAYEQYF.